The 21 T cell receptor beta chains presented below share a single source sample, sequenced in a study of control samples from healthy donors and cancer patients. The assay was immunoSEQ multiplex PCR, and TCRdb's table has in-frame clones only and misses some. The sample records tens of thousands of clones, about 88% being singletons. The sequenced sample consisted of blood. The receptors originated from a woman in her seventies in good health.

The CDR3 reads CASSLRWSSNTEAFF. The CDR3 nucleotides read TGTGCCAGCAGCCTAAGGTGGAGCTCGAACACTGAAGCTTTCTTT. V gene TRBV7-2 combines with J gene TRBJ1-1; unclear D gene. CDR1 and CDR2 (germline): SGHTA, FQGNSA. The CDR3 consists of 15 residues. V was trimmed by 5 bases and J by 1 base, leaving 14 bases between them.

This clone showed up just once. CDR3 amino acids: CASSLRGAGGNTIYF. DNA for the CDR3: TGTGCCAGCAGCTTAAGAGGGGCCGGTGGAAACACCATATATTTT. This chain joins TRBV11-2 and TRBJ1-3; maybe TRBD1 (5 bases). Deletions cut 2 bases from V and 3 bases from J, with 11 bases between. Germline V gene lookup returns CDR1 SGHAT and CDR2 FQNNGV. The CDR3 loop spans 15 amino acids.

The chain links TRBV4-2 to TRBJ1-5; D is uncertain. From germline, CDR1 is LGHNA and CDR2 YNFKEQ. Trimming left V 0 bases short and J 5 bases short, with 14 bases between. The CDR3 spans 16 residues. CDR3 loop: CASSQDLWRVDQPQHF. The CDR3 DNA reads TGTGCCAGCAGCCAAGATCTCTGGAGGGTGGATCAGCCCCAGCATTTT.

This sequence joins TRBV6-5 and TRBJ2-3; tentative D call: TRBD1 (5 bases). CDR1 and CDR2 from the germline V gene are MNHEY and SVGAGI. This CDR3 has 15 amino acids. V shed 7 bases and J shed 2 bases, with 16 bases lying between them. DNA of the CDR3: TGTGCCAGCACCCTAGGACAACCCACCACAGATACGCAGTATTTT. Translated: CASTLGQPTTDTQYF.

V is TRBV12-3 or TRBV12-4 and J is TRBJ2-4; D not certain. V lost 3 bases and J 8 bases, leaving 11 bases between the germline ends. This CDR3 spans 13 amino acids. The CDR3 sequence is CASSFPPGDIQYF. CDR3 sequence (DNA): TGTGCCAGCAGTTTCCCCCCTGGGGACATTCAGTACTTC.

The V gene is TRBV6-5, the J gene TRBJ2-7, with D perhaps matching TRBD1 (6 bases). V was shortened by 7 bases and J by 0 bases, with 13 bases between the two germline ends. The CDR3 runs to 14 residues. From germline, CDR1 is MNHEY and CDR2 SVGAGI. The CDR3 bases are TGTGCCAGCAATACCCGGGACAACTCCTACGAGCAGTACTTC. Protein product: CASNTRDNSYEQYF.

The genes are TRBV5-4 and TRBJ2-7, with 7 bases matching TRBD1. This CDR3 has 14 residues. Germline values: CDR1 SGHNT, CDR2 YYREEE (reference sequence). After removal of 4 bases from V and 2 bases from J, the junction contained 6 bases not matched to a gene. In nucleotides, the CDR3 is TGTGCCAGCAGCCTACAGGGACAGCCCTACGAGCAGTACTTC. This sequence encodes CASSLQGQPYEQYF. Together with reference TRBV5-4 and TRBJ2-7, the CDR3 gives the full variable domain: ETGVTQSPTHLIKTRGQQVTLRCSSQSGHNTVSWYQQALGQGPQFIFQYYREEENGRGNFPPRFSGLQFPNYSSELNVNALELDDSALYLCASSLQGQPYEQYFGPGTRLTVT.

The J gene is TRBJ2-1, the V gene TRBV25-1; 9 bases are shared with TRBD1. V lost 4 bases to trimming and J lost 0 bases; unmatched junction nucleotides: 7. The CDR3 is made up of 17 amino acids. CDR1 and CDR2 from the germline V gene are MGHDK and SYGVNS. The CDR3 region is CASSGDRASSSYNEQFF. The CDR3, as DNA: TGTGCCAGCAGTGGGGACAGGGCTTCGAGCTCCTACAATGAGCAGTTCTTC. Using reference TRBV25-1 and TRBJ2-1 for the parts outside the CDR3, the full variable domain is EADIYQTPRYLVIGTGKKITLECSQTMGHDKMYWYQQDPGMELHLIHYSYGVNSTEKGDLSSESTVSRIRTEHFPLTLESARPSHTSQYLCASSGDRASSSYNEQFFGPGTRLTVL.

The chain couples TRBV6-5 to TRBJ1-3; D is unresolved. This CDR3 has 13 residues. Germline CDR1 is MNHEY and CDR2 is SVGAGI. V was pared by 5 bases and J by 1 base, with 6 bases between. DNA of the CDR3: TGTGCCAGCAGTACCTTTTCTGGAAACACCATATATTTT. Amino acids: CASSTFSGNTIYF.

The V and J genes are TRBV6-2 or TRBV6-3 and TRBJ1-5; weak D call: TRBD1 (5 bases). Germline CDR1 is MNHEY and CDR2 is SVGEGT. The germline V and J ends were trimmed by 6 bases and 4 bases, with 13 bases remaining between them. The CDR3 is made up of 14 amino acids. In DNA form, the CDR3 reads TGTGCCAGCAGCCCTTGGGGGAATAATCAGCCCCAGCATTTT. Amino acids: CASSPWGNNQPQHF.

V usage is TRBV2 and J usage is TRBJ1-2; no firm D call. The germline V and J ends were trimmed by 8 bases and 6 bases, with 13 bases remaining between them. The CDR3 contains 12 residues. Germline V gene sequence: CDR1 SNHLY, CDR2 FYNNEI. The CDR3 sequence is CASSTGRDGYTF. DNA for the CDR3: TGTGCCAGCTCGACCGGGAGGGATGGCTACACCTTC.

The CDR3 bases are TGTGCCAGTAGTAAGGGACAGGGGAGGATCATGAACACTGAAGCTTTCTTT. Translating it yields CASSKGQGRIMNTEAFF. This rearrangement joins TRBV19 to TRBJ1-1, with 10 bases matching TRBD1. This CDR3 has 17 amino acids. Germline V gene lookup returns CDR1 LNHDA and CDR2 SQIVND (reference sequence). The V and J ends lost 4 bases and 0 bases, in that order; junction bases with no gene match: 8.

The chain uses TRBV29-1 and TRBJ1-1; tentatively, D is TRBD1 (6 bases). Trimming removed 3 bases from V and 0 bases from J, with 8 bases in between. Germline V gene lookup returns CDR1 SQVTM and CDR2 ANQGSEA. The CDR3 runs to 13 residues. The CDR3 nucleotides are TGCAGCGTTGAGGGGGGCCTGAACACTGAAGCTTTCTTT. Its translation is CSVEGGLNTEAFF.

This clone was observed a handful of times. This sequence joins TRBV19 and TRBJ1-5, with unresolved D. Trimming pared 7 bases from V and 2 bases from J, leaving 18 bases between. Germline assignment: CDR1 LNHDA and CDR2 SQIVND (reference sequence). This CDR3 has 16 residues. The CDR3 loop reads CASKGFPGAGNQPQHF. The DNA for the CDR3 is TGTGCCAGTAAGGGTTTTCCAGGCGCCGGCAATCAGCCCCAGCATTTT.

The table lists this clone with a count of one. V usage is TRBV6-5 and J usage is TRBJ1-3; D perhaps matches TRBD1 (5 bases). There are 14 residues in the CDR3. Germline V gene lookup returns CDR1 MNHEY and CDR2 SVGAGI. Trimming left V 6 bases short and J 3 bases short, with 12 bases between. CDR3 DNA sequence: TGTGCCAGCAGCTCCGGGACCCGTGGAAACACCATATATTTT. Translation gives CASSSGTRGNTIYF.

This chain uses TRBV5-1 with TRBJ1-1, with 8 positions matching TRBD1. The ends lost 4 bases at V and 5 bases at J; junction bases unmatched: 10. Germline values: CDR1 SGHRS, CDR2 YFSETQ. This CDR3 has 15 amino acids. CDR3 sequence: CASSPWQGAGTEAFF. CDR3 in DNA: TGCGCCAGCAGCCCGTGGCAGGGGGCAGGTACTGAAGCTTTCTTT.

The chain carries TRBV7-2 and TRBJ2-7; 11 bases line up with TRBD2. The V gene end was trimmed by 5 bases and the J gene end by 4 bases; junction bases not matched to a gene: 10. From germline, CDR1 is SGHTA and CDR2 FQGNSA. The CDR3 is made up of 16 amino acids. CDR3 sequence reads: CASSPGLAEAAYEQYF. DNA for the CDR3: TGTGCCAGCAGCCCGGGACTAGCGGAAGCGGCGTACGAGCAGTACTTC.

V and J are TRBV5-6 and TRBJ2-5; D remains ambiguous. Germline CDR1 and CDR2: SGHDT and YYEEEE. This CDR3 contains 14 residues. The V end was cut by 1 base, the J end by 3 bases, with 10 bases between. Written as DNA, the CDR3 is TGTGCCAGCAGCTTGCGCTCAAGGGAAGAGACCCAGTACTTC. This encodes CASSLRSREETQYF.

The rearrangement joins TRBV5-5 to TRBJ2-3; possibly TRBD1 for D (5 bases). The ends were cut back, 3 bases at V and 0 bases at J, with 8 bases in the middle. The V gene's germline CDR1 is SGHKS and CDR2 YYEKEE (reference sequence). The CDR3 consists of 14 residues. CDR3 region: CASSSGYSTDTQYF. The DNA for the CDR3 is TGTGCCAGCAGCTCAGGGTACAGCACAGATACGCAGTATTTT. The full variable domain, completed using reference TRBV5-5 and TRBJ2-3, is DAGVTQSPTHLIKTRGQQVTLRCSPISGHKSVSWYQQVLGQGPQFIFQYYEKEERGRGNFPDRFSARQFPNYSSELNVNALLLGDSALYLCASSSGYSTDTQYFGPGTRLTVL.

The V call is TRBV6-2 or TRBV6-3, the J call TRBJ2-1; 8 nucleotides agree with TRBD1. The ends lost 4 bases at V and 6 bases at J; junction bases unmatched: 5. Germline assignment: CDR1 MNHEY and CDR2 SVGEGT. The CDR3 has 14 amino acids. The CDR3 nucleotides read TGTGCCAGCAGTTCGGGACAGGCCCCCAATGAGCAGTTCTTC. Translated, it gives CASSSGQAPNEQFF.

The sample holds a few counts of this clone. This chain connects TRBV15 to TRBJ2-7; D is undetermined. CDR1 and CDR2 (germline): LNHNV, YYDKDF (reference sequence). The CDR3 consists of 14 residues. The V gene lost 0 bases and the J gene lost 5 bases, with 11 bases spanning the gap. The CDR3 DNA is TGTGCCACCAGCAGAGATATCGTTGGTGACGAGCAGTACTTC. Residues: CATSRDIVGDEQYF. The full variable domain, its missing parts supplied by reference TRBV15 and TRBJ2-7, is DAMVIQNPRYQVTQFGKPVTLSCSQTLNHNVMYWYQQKSSQAPKLLFHYYDKDFNNEADTPDNFQSRRPNTSFCFLDIRSPGLGDTAMYLCATSRDIVGDEQYFGPGTRLTVT.